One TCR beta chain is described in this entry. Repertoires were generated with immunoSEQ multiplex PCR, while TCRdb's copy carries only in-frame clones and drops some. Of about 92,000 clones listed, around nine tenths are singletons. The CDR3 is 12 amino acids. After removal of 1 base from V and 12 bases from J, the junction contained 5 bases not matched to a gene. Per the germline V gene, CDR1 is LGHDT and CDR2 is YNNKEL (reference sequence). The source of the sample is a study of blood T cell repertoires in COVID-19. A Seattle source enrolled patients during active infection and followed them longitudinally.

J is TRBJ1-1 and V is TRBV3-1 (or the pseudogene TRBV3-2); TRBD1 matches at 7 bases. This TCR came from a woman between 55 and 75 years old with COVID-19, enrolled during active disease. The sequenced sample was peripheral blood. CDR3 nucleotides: TGTGCCAGCAGCCAAGCCACAGGGGTTCCTTTCTTT. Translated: CASSQATGVPFF.